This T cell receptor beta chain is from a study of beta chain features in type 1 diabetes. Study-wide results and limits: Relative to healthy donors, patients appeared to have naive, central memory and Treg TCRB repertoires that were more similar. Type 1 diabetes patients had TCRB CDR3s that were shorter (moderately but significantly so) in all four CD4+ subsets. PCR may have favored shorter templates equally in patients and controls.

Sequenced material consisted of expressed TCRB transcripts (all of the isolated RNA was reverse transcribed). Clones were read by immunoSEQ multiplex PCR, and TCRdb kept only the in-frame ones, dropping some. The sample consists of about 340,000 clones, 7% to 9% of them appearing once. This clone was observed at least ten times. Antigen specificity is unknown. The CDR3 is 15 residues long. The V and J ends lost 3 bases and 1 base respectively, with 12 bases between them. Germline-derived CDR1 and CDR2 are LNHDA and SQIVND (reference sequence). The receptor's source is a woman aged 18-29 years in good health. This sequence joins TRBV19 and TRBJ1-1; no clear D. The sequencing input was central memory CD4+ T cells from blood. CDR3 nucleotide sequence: TGTGCCAGTAGTATGCCGAGGTTCGGGAACACTGAAGCTTTCTTT. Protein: CASSMPRFGNTEAFF.